This T cell receptor (beta chain) emerged from a study of T cell responses to AZD1222 COVID-19 vaccine. Turning to the study itself: Pooling of second doses given at about 4 or about 12 weeks was done.

TCRdb's copy holds only in-frame clones and misses some; the assay was immunoSEQ multiplex PCR. Here the sample spans 170,000 or so clones, around 87% being singletons. The CDR3 length is 13 residues. Per the germline V gene, CDR1 is SQVTM and CDR2 is ANQGSEA. Trimming left V 3 bases short and J 2 bases short, with 9 bases between. Regarding the study as a whole: Across spike, vaccine-associated CD4 TCRs were found, dominant at 160-218 and 743-854. The donors showed a predominance of white British ancestry and of females, with possible underestimation of clonal diversity. Among those given AZD1222, only 6 or 7 were seropositive at baseline.

About this clone: As yet, its antigen is unknown.

This chain connects TRBV29-1 to TRBJ2-3; D possibly corresponds to TRBD2 (5 bases). This clonotype originated in an adult in good health. The sequenced sample was peripheral blood, obtained on day 0 of AZD1222 vaccination. In DNA, the CDR3 is TGCAGCGTTGATGGCGGGTCCACAGATACGCAGTATTTT. It is translated as CSVDGGSTDTQYF.